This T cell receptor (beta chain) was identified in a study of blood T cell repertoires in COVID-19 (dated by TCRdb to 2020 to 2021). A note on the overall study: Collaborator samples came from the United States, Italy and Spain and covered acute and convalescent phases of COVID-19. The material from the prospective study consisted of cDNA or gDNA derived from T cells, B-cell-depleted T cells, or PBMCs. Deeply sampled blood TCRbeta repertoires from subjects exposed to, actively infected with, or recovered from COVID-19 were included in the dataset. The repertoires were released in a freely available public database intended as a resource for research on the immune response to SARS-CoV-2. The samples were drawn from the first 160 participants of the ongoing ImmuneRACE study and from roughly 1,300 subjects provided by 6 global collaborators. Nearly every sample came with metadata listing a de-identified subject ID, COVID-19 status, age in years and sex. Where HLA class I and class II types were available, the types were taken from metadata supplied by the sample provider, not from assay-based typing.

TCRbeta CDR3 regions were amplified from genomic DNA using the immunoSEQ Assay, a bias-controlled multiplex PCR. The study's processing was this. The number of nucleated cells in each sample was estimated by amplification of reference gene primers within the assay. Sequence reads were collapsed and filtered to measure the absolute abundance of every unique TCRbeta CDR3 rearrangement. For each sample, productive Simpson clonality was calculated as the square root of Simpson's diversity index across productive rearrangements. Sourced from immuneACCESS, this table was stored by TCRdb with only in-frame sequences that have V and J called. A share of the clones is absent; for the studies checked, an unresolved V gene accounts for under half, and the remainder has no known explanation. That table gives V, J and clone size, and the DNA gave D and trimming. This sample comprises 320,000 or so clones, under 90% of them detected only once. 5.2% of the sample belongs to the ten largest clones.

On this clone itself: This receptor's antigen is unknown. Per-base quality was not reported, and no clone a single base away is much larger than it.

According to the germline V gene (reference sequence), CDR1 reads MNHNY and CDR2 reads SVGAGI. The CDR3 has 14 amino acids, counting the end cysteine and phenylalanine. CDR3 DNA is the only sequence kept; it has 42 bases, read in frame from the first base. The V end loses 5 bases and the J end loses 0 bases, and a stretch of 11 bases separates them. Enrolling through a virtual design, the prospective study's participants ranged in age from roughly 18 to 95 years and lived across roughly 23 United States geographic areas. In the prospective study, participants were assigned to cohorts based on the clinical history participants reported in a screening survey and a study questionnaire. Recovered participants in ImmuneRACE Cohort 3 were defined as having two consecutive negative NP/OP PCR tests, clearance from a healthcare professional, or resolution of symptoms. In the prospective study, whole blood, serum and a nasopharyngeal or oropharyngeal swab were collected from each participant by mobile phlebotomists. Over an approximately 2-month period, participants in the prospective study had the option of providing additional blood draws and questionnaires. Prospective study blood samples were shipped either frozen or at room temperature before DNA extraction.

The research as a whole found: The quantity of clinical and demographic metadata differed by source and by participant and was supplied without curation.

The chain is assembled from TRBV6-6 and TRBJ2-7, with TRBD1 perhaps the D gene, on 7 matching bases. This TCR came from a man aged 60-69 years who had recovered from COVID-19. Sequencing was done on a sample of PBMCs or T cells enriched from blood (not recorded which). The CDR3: CASSTGDSSYEQYF. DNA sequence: TGTGCCAGCAGTACGGGGGACAGCTCCTACGAGCAGTACTTC.